The entry below gives a single T cell receptor (beta chain) sequence along with its context. This CDR3 has 13 amino acids. The germline CDR1 and CDR2 sequences are MNHEY and SVGAGI. Unmatched junction bases numbered 6, after V lost 5 bases and J lost 5 bases. The data belong to a study of blood T cell repertoires in COVID-19. Overall study: Nucleic acid was either cDNA or gDNA, and it came from T cells, B-cell-depleted T cells, or PBMCs.

Clones were sequenced by immunoSEQ multiplex PCR, and TCRdb holds only the in-frame ones, with some missing. The profile covers 65,000 to 90,000 clones, with about 86% appearing a single time and 6.3% taken by the ten largest. The rearrangement joins TRBV6-5 to TRBJ2-7; 7 bases agree with TRBD1. The TCR was taken from a man older than 75 with COVID-19, enrolled during active disease. Source material: peripheral blood. The CDR3 protein is CASSNRQGDEQYF. The CDR3 DNA sequence: TGTGCCAGCAGTAACCGACAGGGTGACGAGCAGTACTTC.